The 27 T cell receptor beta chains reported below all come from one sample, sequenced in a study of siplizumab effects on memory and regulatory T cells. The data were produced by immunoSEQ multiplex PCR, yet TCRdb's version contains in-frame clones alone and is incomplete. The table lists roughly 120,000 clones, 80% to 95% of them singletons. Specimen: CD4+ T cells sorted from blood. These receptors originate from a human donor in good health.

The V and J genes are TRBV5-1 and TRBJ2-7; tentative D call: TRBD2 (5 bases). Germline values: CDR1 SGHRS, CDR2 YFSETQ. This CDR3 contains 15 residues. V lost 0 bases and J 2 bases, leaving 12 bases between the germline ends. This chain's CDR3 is CASSLVEGSPYEQYF. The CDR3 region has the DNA TGCGCCAGCAGCTTGGTTGAGGGATCACCCTACGAGCAGTACTTC.

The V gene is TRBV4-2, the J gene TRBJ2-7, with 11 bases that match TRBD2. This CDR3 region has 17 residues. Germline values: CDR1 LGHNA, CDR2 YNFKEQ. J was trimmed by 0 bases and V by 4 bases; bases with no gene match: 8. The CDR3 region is CASSLTVTSGNSYEQYF. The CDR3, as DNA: TGTGCCAGCAGCCTAACTGTGACTAGCGGGAACTCCTACGAGCAGTACTTC.

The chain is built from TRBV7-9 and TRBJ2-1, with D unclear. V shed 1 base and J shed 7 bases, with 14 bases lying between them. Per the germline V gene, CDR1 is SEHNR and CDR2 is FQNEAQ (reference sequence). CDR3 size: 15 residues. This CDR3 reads CASSLVGFRSNEQFF. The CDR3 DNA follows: TGTGCCAGCAGCTTAGTGGGATTTCGGTCGAATGAGCAGTTCTTC. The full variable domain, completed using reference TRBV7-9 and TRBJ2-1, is DTGVSQNPRHKITKRGQNVTFRCDPISEHNRLYWYRQTLGQGPEFLTYFQNEAQLEKSRLLSDRFSAERPKGSFSTLEIQRTEQGDSAMYLCASSLVGFRSNEQFFGPGTRLTVL.

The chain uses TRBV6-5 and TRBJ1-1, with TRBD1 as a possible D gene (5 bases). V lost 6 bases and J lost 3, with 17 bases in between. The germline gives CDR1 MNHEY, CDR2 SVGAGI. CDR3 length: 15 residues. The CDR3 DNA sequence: TGTGCCAGCAGACCTAGTTGGGGCGGGGACACTGAAGCTTTCTTT. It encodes CASRPSWGGDTEAFF.

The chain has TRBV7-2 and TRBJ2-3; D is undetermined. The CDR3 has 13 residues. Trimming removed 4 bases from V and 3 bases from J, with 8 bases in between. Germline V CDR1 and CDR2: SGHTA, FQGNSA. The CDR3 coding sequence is TGTGCCAGCAGCTCATACCTGACAGATACGCAGTATTTT. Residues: CASSSYLTDTQYF.

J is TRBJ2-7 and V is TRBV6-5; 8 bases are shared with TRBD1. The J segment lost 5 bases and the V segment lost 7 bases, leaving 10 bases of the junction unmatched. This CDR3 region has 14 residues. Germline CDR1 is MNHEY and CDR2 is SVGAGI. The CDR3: CASTDRGTNHEQYF. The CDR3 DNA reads TGTGCCAGCACTGACAGGGGAACTAATCACGAGCAGTACTTC.

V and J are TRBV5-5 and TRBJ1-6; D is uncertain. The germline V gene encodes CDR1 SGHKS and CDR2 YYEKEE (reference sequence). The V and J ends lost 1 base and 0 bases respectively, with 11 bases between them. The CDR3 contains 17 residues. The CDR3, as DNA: TGTGCCAGCAGCTTGTTCATCGGCAGCTCCTATAATTCACCCCTCCACTTT. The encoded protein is CASSLFIGSSYNSPLHF.

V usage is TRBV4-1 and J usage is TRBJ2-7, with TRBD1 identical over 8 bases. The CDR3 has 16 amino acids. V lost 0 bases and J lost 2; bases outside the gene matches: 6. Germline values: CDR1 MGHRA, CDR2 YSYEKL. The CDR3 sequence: CASSQEGTGYTYEQYF. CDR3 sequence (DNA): TGCGCCAGCAGCCAAGAAGGGACAGGCTATACCTACGAGCAGTACTTC.

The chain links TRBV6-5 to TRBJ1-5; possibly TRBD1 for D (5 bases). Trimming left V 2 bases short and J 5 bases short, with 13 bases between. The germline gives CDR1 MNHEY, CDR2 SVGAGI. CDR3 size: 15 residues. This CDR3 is CASSYRDPSYQPQHF. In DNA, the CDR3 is TGTGCCAGCAGTTACAGGGACCCCTCTTATCAGCCCCAGCATTTT.

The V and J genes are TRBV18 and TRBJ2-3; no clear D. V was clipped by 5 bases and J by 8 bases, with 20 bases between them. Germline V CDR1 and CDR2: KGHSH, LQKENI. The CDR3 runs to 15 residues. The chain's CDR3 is CASSNFSGTSVTQYF. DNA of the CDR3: TGTGCCAGCTCAAACTTTTCCGGAACCTCGGTTACGCAGTATTTT.

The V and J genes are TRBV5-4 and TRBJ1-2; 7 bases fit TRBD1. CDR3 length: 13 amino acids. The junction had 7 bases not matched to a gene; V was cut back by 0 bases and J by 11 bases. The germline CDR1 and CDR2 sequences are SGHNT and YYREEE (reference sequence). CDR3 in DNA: TGTGCCAGCAGCTTGGTAGGGACAGCGGGGTACACCTTC. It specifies CASSLVGTAGYTF.

CDR3 in DNA: TGTGCCAGCAGCCCCGACGGGGGGCCCACAGATACGCAGTATTTT. Amino acid sequence: CASSPDGGPTDTQYF. V and J are TRBV27 and TRBJ2-3; tentative D call: TRBD2 (7 bases). V lost 6 bases, J lost 2 bases, and 15 bases lay in between. There are 15 residues in the CDR3. The germline gives CDR1 MNHEY, CDR2 SMNVEV (reference sequence).

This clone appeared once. As DNA, the CDR3 is TGTGCCAGTAGTATCGGGCCAGGTTACAATGAGCAGTTCTTC. This sequence encodes CASSIGPGYNEQFF. The J gene is TRBJ2-1, the V gene TRBV19; D gene uncertain. Germline V CDR1 and CDR2: LNHDA, SQIVND (reference sequence). CDR3 size: 14 residues. V lost 3 bases to trimming and J lost 4 bases, with 10 bases between them.

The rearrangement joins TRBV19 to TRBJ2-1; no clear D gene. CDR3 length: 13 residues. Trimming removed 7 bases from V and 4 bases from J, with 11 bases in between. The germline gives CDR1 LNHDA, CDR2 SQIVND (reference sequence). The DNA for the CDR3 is TGTGCCAGTACCACGGGCCTGTACAATGAGCAGTTCTTC. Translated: CASTTGLYNEQFF.

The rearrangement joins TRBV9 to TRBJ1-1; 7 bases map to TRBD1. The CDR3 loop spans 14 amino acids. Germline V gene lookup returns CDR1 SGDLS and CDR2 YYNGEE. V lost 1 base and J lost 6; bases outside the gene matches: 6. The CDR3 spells CASSVLAGGAEAFF. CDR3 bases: TGTGCCAGCAGCGTACTGGCAGGGGGGGCTGAAGCTTTCTTT.

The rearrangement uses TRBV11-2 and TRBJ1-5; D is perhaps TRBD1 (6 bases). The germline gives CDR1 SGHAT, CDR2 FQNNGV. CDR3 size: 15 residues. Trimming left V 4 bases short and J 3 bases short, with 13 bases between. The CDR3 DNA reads TGTGCCAGCAGCTCAGGGACATTTAACAATCAGCCCCAGCATTTT. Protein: CASSSGTFNNQPQHF. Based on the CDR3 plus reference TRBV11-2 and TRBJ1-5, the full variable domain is EAGVAQSPRYKIIEKRQSVAFWCNPISGHATLYWYQQILGQGPKLLIQFQNNGVVDDSQLPKDRFSAERLKGVDSTLKIQPAKLEDSAVYLCASSSGTFNNQPQHFGDGTRLSIL.

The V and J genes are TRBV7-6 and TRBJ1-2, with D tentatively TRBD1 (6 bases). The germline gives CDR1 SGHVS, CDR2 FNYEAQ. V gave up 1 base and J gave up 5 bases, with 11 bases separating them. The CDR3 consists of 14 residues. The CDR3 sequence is CASSLVEGEYGYTF. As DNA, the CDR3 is TGTGCCAGCAGCTTAGTCGAGGGGGAATATGGCTACACCTTC.

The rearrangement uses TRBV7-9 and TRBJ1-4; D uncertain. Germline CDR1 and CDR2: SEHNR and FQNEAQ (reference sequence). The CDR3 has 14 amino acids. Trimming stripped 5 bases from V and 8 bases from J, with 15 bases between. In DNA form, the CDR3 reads TGTGCCAGCAGCCCACAGTATCTGGGAGAAAAACTGTTTTTT. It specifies CASSPQYLGEKLFF.

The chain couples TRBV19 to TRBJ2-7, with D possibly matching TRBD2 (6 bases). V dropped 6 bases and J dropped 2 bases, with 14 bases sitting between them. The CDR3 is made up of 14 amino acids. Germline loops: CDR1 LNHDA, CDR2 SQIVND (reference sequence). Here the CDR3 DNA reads TGTGCCAGTAGCAGTAGCGGACCTACCTACGAGCAGTACTTC. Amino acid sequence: CASSSSGPTYEQYF. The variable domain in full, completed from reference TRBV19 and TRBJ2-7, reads DGGITQSPKYLFRKEGQNVTLSCEQNLNHDAMYWYRQDPGQGLRLIYYSQIVNDFQKGDIAEGYSVSREKKESFPLTVTSAQKNPTAFYLCASSSSGPTYEQYFGPGTRLTVT.

CDR3 nucleotides: TGTGCCAGCAGCCCCGGGACAGTGCCTTTTGAAAAACTGTTTTTT. Encoded protein: CASSPGTVPFEKLFF. The chain links TRBV7-3 to TRBJ1-4; 7 bases line up with TRBD1. This CDR3 is 15 amino acids long. Germline CDR1 is SGHTA and CDR2 is FQGTGA. V trimming: 5 bases; J trimming: 7 bases; junction bases outside the gene matches: 10.

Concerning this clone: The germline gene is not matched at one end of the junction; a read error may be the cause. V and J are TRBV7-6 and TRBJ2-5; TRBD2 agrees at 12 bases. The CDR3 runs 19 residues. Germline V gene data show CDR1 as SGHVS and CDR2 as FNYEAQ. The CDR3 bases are TGTGCCAGCAGCGCTTCACCTGACGTGCGACTAGCGGGAGAAGAGGCCCAGTACTTC. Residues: CASSASPDVRLAGEEAQYF.

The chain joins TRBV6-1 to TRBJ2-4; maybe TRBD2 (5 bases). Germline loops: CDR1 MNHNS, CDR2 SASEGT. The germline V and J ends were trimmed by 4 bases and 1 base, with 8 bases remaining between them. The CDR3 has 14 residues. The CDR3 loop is CASSVPGAKNIQYF. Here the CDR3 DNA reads TGTGCCAGCAGTGTCCCGGGGGCCAAAAACATTCAGTACTTC.

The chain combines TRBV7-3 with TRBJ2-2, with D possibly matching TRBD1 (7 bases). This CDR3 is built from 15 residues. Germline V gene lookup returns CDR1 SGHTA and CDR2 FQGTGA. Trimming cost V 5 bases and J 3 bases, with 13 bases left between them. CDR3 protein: CASSPGGTYTGELFF. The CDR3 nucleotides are TGTGCCAGCAGCCCAGGGGGGACTTACACCGGGGAGCTGTTTTTT.

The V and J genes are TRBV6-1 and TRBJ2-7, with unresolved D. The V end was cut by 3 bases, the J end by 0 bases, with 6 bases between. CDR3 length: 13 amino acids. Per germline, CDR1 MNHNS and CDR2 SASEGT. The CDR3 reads CASSEPNSYEQYF. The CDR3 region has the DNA TGTGCCAGCAGTGAGCCGAACTCCTACGAGCAGTACTTC.

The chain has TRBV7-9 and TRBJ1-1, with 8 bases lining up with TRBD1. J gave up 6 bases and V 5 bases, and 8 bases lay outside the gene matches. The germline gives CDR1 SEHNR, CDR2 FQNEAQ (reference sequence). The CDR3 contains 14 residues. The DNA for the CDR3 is TGTGCCAGCAGCCCGGGACAGGTACAGTCTGAAGCTTTCTTT. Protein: CASSPGQVQSEAFF.

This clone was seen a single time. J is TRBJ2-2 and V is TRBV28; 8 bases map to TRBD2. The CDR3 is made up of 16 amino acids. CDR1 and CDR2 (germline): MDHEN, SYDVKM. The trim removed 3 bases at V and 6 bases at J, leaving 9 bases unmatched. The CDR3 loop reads CASSFLGTRGAGELFF. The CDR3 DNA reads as TGTGCCAGCAGTTTTCTGGGGACTAGAGGGGCCGGGGAGCTGTTTTTT.

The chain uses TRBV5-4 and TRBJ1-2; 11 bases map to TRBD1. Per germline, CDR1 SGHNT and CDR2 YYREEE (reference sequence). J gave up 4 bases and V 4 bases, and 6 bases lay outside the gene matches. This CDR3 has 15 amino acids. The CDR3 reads CASSPGTGGTYGYTF. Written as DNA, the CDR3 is TGTGCCAGCAGCCCTGGGACAGGGGGAACCTATGGCTACACCTTC.